These 9 T cell receptor beta chains share one sample of origin, sequenced in a study of T cells in Graves' hyperthyroidism and ophthalmopathy. From RNA transcripts, TCR beta CDR3 regions were amplified. First-round RT-PCR with HTBI primers amplified the TCR CDR3 region. TCRdb re-called the multiplex PCR reads with MiXCR, one entry per CDR3 protein. The table has over 500,000 distinct CDR3 sequences, 46% seen once. The sample taken for sequencing was peripheral blood or thyroid tissue (not recorded which). Receptors were obtained from an adult woman with Graves' disease, either hyperthyroidism or ophthalmopathy (not recorded which).

The V and J genes are TRBV6-4 and TRBJ2-5, with a tentative D call TRBD2 (6 bases). Per the germline V gene, CDR1 is MRHNA and CDR2 is SNTAGT. Trimming left V 5 bases short and J 10 bases short, with 17 bases between. This CDR3 has 13 residues. CDR3 sequence reads: CASSPRELMDQYF. CDR3 bases: TGTGCCAGCAGTCCTCGGGAGTTGATGGACCAGTACTTC.

V is TRBV10-3 and J is TRBJ2-7, with TRBD1 identical over 12 bases. V lost 3 bases, J lost 6 bases, and 12 bases stayed unmatched. Germline assignment: CDR1 ENHRY and CDR2 SYGVKD. The CDR3 consists of 17 residues. CDR3 nucleotides: TGTGCCATCAGTGACCTCCAGACCGGGACAGGGGGCCTCGAGCAGTACTTC. This codes for CAISDLQTGTGGLEQYF.

This chain links TRBV19 with TRBJ1-2, with 8 bases lining up with TRBD1. The trim removed 6 bases at V and 2 bases at J, leaving 14 bases unmatched. The length of the CDR3 is 17 residues. CDR1 and CDR2 from the germline V gene are LNHDA and SQIVND (reference sequence). CDR3: CASRSKKTGASNYGYTF. CDR3 coding DNA: TGTGCCAGTAGATCGAAGAAGACAGGGGCCAGCAACTATGGCTACACCTTC.

This clonotype has ten or more counts. The chain carries TRBV7-9 and TRBJ2-7, with D possibly matching TRBD2 (5 bases). V lost 5 bases, J lost 5 bases, and 10 bases lay in between. In germline, CDR1 is SEHNR, CDR2 FQNEAQ (reference sequence). The CDR3 is made up of 12 amino acids. The chain's CDR3 is CASSRGVDEQYF. The CDR3 nucleotides are TGTGCCAGCAGCCGGGGAGTGGACGAGCAGTACTTC.

The sample holds many counts of this clonotype. V is TRBV15 and J is TRBJ2-7, with 8 bases identical to TRBD1. This CDR3 has 16 amino acids. Germline V gene sequence: CDR1 LNHNV, CDR2 YYDKDF (reference sequence). J lost 2 bases, V lost 5 bases, and 11 bases had no gene match. The CDR3 protein is CATSGRTGSEAYEQYF. The CDR3 nucleotides read TGTGCCACCAGCGGACGGACAGGGTCAGAAGCCTACGAGCAGTACTTC.

There are many counts of this clonotype. The chain is built from TRBV29-1 and TRBJ1-2; D is ambiguous. Germline assignment: CDR1 SQVTM and CDR2 ANQGSEA. This CDR3 spans 11 amino acids. V lost 3 bases and J 2 bases, leaving 4 bases between the germline ends. CDR3 protein: CSVEANYGYTF. The DNA for the CDR3 is TGCAGCGTTGAGGCAAACTATGGCTACACCTTC.

The J gene is TRBJ1-2, the V gene TRBV20-1; 9 bases fit TRBD1. CDR1 and CDR2 from the germline V gene are DFQATT and SNEGSKA (reference sequence). V trimming: 5 bases; J trimming: 8 bases; junction bases outside the gene matches: 12. This CDR3 comprises 14 residues. As DNA, the CDR3 is TGCAGTGCTTATACCCGGGACAGGGCGAGGGGCTACACCTTC. Translation: CSAYTRDRARGYTF.

This clonotype was seen a few times. CDR3 residues: CSAPPPGAHTEAFF. CDR3 DNA sequence: TGCAGTGCACCGCCCCCTGGGGCGCACACTGAAGCTTTCTTT. The chain links TRBV20-1 to TRBJ1-1; D possibly corresponds to TRBD1 (5 bases). This CDR3 has 14 residues. Trimming cost V 6 bases and J 3 bases, with 17 bases left between them. Germline V gene sequence: CDR1 DFQATT, CDR2 SNEGSKA (reference sequence).

With respect to this clonotype: The junction shows a germline mismatch at one end, possibly a read error. The chain couples TRBV10-3 to TRBJ2-1, with D unclear. The length of the CDR3 is 16 residues. CDR1 and CDR2 from the germline V gene are ENHRY and SYGVKD. The CDR3 coding sequence is TGTGCCACCAGTGGAACACCTACCTCACTCTACAATGAGCAGTTCTTC. The encoded protein is CATSGTPTSLYNEQFF.